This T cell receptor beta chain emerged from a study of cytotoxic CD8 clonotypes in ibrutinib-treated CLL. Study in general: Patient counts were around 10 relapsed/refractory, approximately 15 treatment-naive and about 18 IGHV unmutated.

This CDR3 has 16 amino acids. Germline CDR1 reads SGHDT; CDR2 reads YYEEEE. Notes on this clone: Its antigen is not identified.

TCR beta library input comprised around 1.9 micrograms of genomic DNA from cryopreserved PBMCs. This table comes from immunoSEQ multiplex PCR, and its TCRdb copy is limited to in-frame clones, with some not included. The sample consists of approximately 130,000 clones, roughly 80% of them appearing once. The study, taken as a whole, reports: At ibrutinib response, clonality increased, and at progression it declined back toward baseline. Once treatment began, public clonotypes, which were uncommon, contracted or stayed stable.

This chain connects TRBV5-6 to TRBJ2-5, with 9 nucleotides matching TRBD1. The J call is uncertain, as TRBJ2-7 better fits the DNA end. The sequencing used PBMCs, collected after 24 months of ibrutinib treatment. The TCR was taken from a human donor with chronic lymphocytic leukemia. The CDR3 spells CASSLMGQGSSYEQYF. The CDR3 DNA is TGTGCCAGCAGCTTGATGGGACAGGGTAGTTCCTACGAGCAGTACTTC.